The 21 T cell receptor beta chains listed next were all sequenced from one sample in a study of T cell repertoires in MIS-A myocarditis. Here immunoSEQ multiplex PCR was the method, and the copy in TCRdb shows in-frame clones only, minus some. This table has 14,000 to 15,000 clones, roughly 74% appearing once. Sequenced material: left ventricle heart tissue obtained at autopsy. Receptor source: a man younger than 30 with fulminant myocarditis from multisystem inflammatory syndrome in adults (MIS-A) after COVID-19.

As to this clone: A junction boundary mismatches the germline segment, possibly from a read error. Additional DNA sequences in this sample encode the identical CDR3. CDR3 sequence reads: CSVEGLSYGYTF. The CDR3 DNA is TGCAGCGTTGAAGGGCTTTCCTATGGTTACACCTTC. V is TRBV29-1 and J is TRBJ1-2; no clear D. There are 12 residues in the CDR3. Germline V gene sequence: CDR1 SQVTM, CDR2 ANQGSEA.

This clone was seen only a few times. The chain uses TRBV18 and TRBJ1-2; the D is unclear. Between the trimmed V and J ends, which lost 3 bases and 0 bases, there was a span of 11 bases. CDR1 is KGHSH and CDR2 is LQKENI in the germline V gene. The CDR3 contains 15 residues. The CDR3 nucleotides read TGTGCCAGCTCACCGGCGTTTGCCACTAACTATGGCTACACCTTC. Amino acid sequence: CASSPAFATNYGYTF.

The gene calls are TRBV19 and TRBJ2-5; 10 bases fit TRBD1. J was trimmed by 4 bases and V by 7 bases; bases with no gene match: 9. Germline-derived CDR1 and CDR2 are LNHDA and SQIVND (reference sequence). This CDR3 is 15 amino acids long. CDR3 coding DNA: TGTGCCAGTAATGACCCGGGACAGGGGAGAGAGACCCAGTACTTC. This gives the protein CASNDPGQGRETQYF. The whole variable domain, filled in from reference TRBV19 and TRBJ2-5, reads DGGITQSPKYLFRKEGQNVTLSCEQNLNHDAMYWYRQDPGQGLRLIYYSQIVNDFQKGDIAEGYSVSREKKESFPLTVTSAQKNPTAFYLCASNDPGQGRETQYFGPGTRLLVL.

J is TRBJ1-2 and V is TRBV28; D not certain. The CDR3 runs to 13 residues. V dropped 9 bases and J dropped 6 bases, with 17 bases sitting between them. Germline CDR1 is MDHEN and CDR2 is SYDVKM. The CDR3: CASSDRSTDGYTF. The CDR3 DNA reads as TGTGCCAGTTCCGACCGGAGTACGGATGGCTACACCTTC.

J is TRBJ2-7 and V is TRBV6-5; the match to TRBD1 covers 10 bases. The V segment lost 4 bases and the J segment 7 bases; nucleotides outside the gene matches: 10. The V gene's germline CDR1 is MNHEY and CDR2 SVGAGI. This CDR3 is built from 15 residues. The CDR3 coding sequence is TGTGCCAGCAGTTCCCAACCGGGACAGGGGTATGAGCAGTACTTC. Its translation: CASSSQPGQGYEQYF.

The chain is built from TRBV13 and TRBJ1-2; D possibly corresponds to TRBD1 (5 bases). CDR3 size: 9 residues. Trimming removed 8 bases at V and 14 bases at J, with 12 bases between. The germline V gene encodes CDR1 PRHDT and CDR2 FYEKMQ (reference sequence). The DNA for the CDR3 is TGTGCCAGCCCGGGGCAGGCTACCTTC. It is translated as CASPGQATF.

This chain connects TRBV6-5 to TRBJ1-2; D gene uncertain. This CDR3 spans 13 amino acids. Trimming pared 11 bases from V and 6 bases from J, leaving 19 bases between. The germline gives CDR1 MNHEY, CDR2 SVGAGI. CDR3 sequence: CAGRLTGMDGYTF. In nucleotides, the CDR3 is TGTGCCGGGAGATTGACTGGTATGGATGGCTACACCTTC.

V and J are TRBV28 and TRBJ2-5; 8 nucleotides match TRBD2. The CDR3 is made up of 15 amino acids. With 3 bases clipped from V and 2 bases from J, the junction kept 5 bases outside the gene matches. Germline CDR1 reads MDHEN; CDR2 reads SYDVKM. The CDR3 coding sequence is TGTGCCAGCAGTTTCCTAGCGGGTGTTCAAGAGACCCAGTACTTC. This translates into CASSFLAGVQETQYF.

The J gene is TRBJ2-7, the V gene TRBV23-1, with 15 bases aligning to TRBD2. TRBV23-1 is an open reading frame whose function is uncertain. V shed 9 bases, J shed 2 bases, and the junction held 8 bases outside the gene matches. The CDR3 has 16 amino acids. The CDR3 sequence is CARAEGLAGGTYEQYF. The DNA for the CDR3 is TGCGCCAGGGCGGAGGGACTAGCGGGAGGTACCTACGAGCAGTACTTC.

The chain couples TRBV27 to TRBJ2-7; 8 positions match TRBD1. The CDR3 sequence is 16 residues long. J was trimmed by 1 base and V by 3 bases; bases with no gene match: 8. In germline, CDR1 is MNHEY, CDR2 SMNVEV (reference sequence). CDR3 amino acids: CASSFTQDRVSYEQYF. As DNA, the CDR3 is TGTGCCAGCAGTTTTACCCAGGACAGGGTGTCCTACGAGCAGTACTTC.

The genes are TRBV2 and TRBJ2-3; the match to TRBD2 covers 8 bases. The CDR3 extends over 16 amino acids. Germline CDR1 and CDR2: SNHLY and FYNNEI. V gave up 4 bases and J gave up 3 bases; unmatched junction bases: 9. The CDR3 spells CASSGGTSYKTDTQYF. The CDR3 DNA reads as TGTGCCAGCAGTGGGGGGACTAGTTATAAAACAGATACGCAGTATTTT.

J is TRBJ1-1 and V is TRBV12-3 or TRBV12-4; possible D gene TRBD1, 6 bases. V was cut by 6 bases and J by 5 bases, with 13 bases left in between. The CDR3 extends over 13 amino acids. The CDR3 loop is CASRGHRQTEAFF. CDR3 nucleotides: TGTGCCAGCAGGGGACACCGCCAGACTGAAGCTTTCTTT.

This clone was detected once. The CDR3 sequence: CASSPPGQGRSPLHF. The CDR3 DNA reads as TGTGCCAGCAGCCCTCCGGGACAGGGGAGGTCACCCCTCCACTTT. V usage is TRBV7-2 and J usage is TRBJ1-6; 10 nucleotides agree with TRBD1. CDR1 is SGHTA and CDR2 is FQGNSA in the germline V gene. This CDR3 spans 15 amino acids. J gave up 10 bases and V 5 bases, and 8 bases lay outside the gene matches.

V and J are TRBV14 and TRBJ1-2; D remains unclear. This CDR3 region has 14 residues. V lost 1 base and J 2 bases, leaving 8 bases between the germline ends. CDR1 is SGHDN, CDR2 FVKESK, per germline. The CDR3 is CASSQGRWNYGYTF. The DNA of the CDR3 is TGTGCCAGCAGCCAAGGGCGGTGGAACTATGGCTACACCTTC.

CDR3 in DNA: TGTGCCAGCAGCTCAGGGAGGCAGGGATATGGCTACACCTTC. Translated: CASSSGRQGYGYTF. This chain connects TRBV7-2 to TRBJ1-2, with a weak D call TRBD1 (5 bases). Trimming removed 4 bases at V and 5 bases at J, with 14 bases between. Looked up from germline, CDR1 is SGHTA and CDR2 is FQGNSA. There are 14 residues in the CDR3.

This chain uses TRBV15 with TRBJ2-3; 9 bases are a match to TRBD2. The germline V gene encodes CDR1 LNHNV and CDR2 YYDKDF (reference sequence). CDR3 size: 14 residues. The J segment lost 4 bases and the V segment lost 8 bases, leaving 7 bases of the junction unmatched. The CDR3 DNA reads TGTGCCACCCAGCTAGCGGGGTGGTCAGATACGCAGTATTTT. Protein product: CATQLAGWSDTQYF.

The V call is TRBV7-2, the J call TRBJ1-3, with 9 bases that match TRBD1. V trimming: 8 bases; J trimming: 4 bases; junction bases outside the gene matches: 6. This CDR3 comprises 14 residues. Germline lookup yields CDR1 SGHTA and CDR2 FQGNSA. This chain's CDR3 is CASRTGVGGNTIYF. DNA for the CDR3: TGTGCCAGCCGGACAGGGGTGGGGGGAAACACCATATATTTT.

The chain carries TRBV10-3 and TRBJ1-5; D ambiguous. V was pared by 4 bases and J by 1 base, with 8 bases between. This CDR3 comprises 14 residues. The germline V gene encodes CDR1 ENHRY and CDR2 SYGVKD. CDR3 sequence reads: CAISGAGSNQPQHF. CDR3 bases: TGTGCCATCAGTGGGGCGGGGAGCAATCAGCCCCAGCATTTT.

V is TRBV18 and J is TRBJ1-2; 11 bases map to TRBD1. The CDR3 totals 16 residues. V was clipped by 2 bases and J by 4 bases; unmatched bases: 6. Germline CDR1 reads KGHSH; CDR2 reads LQKENI. DNA for the CDR3: TGTGCCAGCTCACCAGAATGGGGACAGGGGGTCTATGGCTACACCTTC. Encoded protein: CASSPEWGQGVYGYTF.

This chain joins TRBV5-6 and TRBJ2-1, with 14 bases that match TRBD2. The junction had 10 bases not matched to a gene; V was cut back by 4 bases and J by 10 bases. The germline gives CDR1 SGHDT, CDR2 YYEEEE. The CDR3 loop spans 16 amino acids. DNA for the CDR3: TGTGCCAGCAGCCGGGAAACGGGACTAGCGGGAGACGAGCAGTTCTTC. The encoded protein is CASSRETGLAGDEQFF.

The chain links TRBV4-2 to TRBJ1-1; no firm D call. V lost 1 base and J 11 bases, leaving 17 bases between the germline ends. The CDR3 has 14 amino acids. Looked up from germline, CDR1 is LGHNA and CDR2 is YNFKEQ. Here the CDR3 DNA reads TGTGCCAGCAGCCAAGGATACCAGCTGATGAGCGCTTTCTTT. Amino acids: CASSQGYQLMSAFF.